The 23 T cell receptor beta chains listed next were all sequenced from one sample in a study of T cell repertoires in cytomegalovirus infection (dated by TCRdb to about 2019). For sequencing, an Illumina HiSeq 1500 was employed. TCRdb cleaned the public reads at Q25 with fastp, built clones with MiXCR and kept in-frame beta chains. All rows with the same CDR3 protein become a single entry with the most common DNA and genes. Across this sample there are roughly 700,000 distinct CDR3 sequences, with approximately 33% seen only once. In total, the top ten clones hold 15% to 20% of the sample. These TCRs' antigens remain unknown. According to the study, the label for this sample's treatment or condition signals: in vitro stimulation with specific CMV peptide epitopes to enrich CMV-specific T cells. The material was cultured PBMCs, obtained from culture after CMV antigen stimulation. The receptor source for this set is a human donor in good health (CMV status not recorded). Some clones in this sample may be carry-over from other donors' samples.

The V gene is TRBV6-2 or TRBV6-3, the J gene TRBJ2-5; 9 nucleotides match TRBD2. Trimming removed 6 bases from V and 0 bases from J; junction bases left unmatched: 14. This CDR3 has 18 residues. Germline values: CDR1 MNHEY, CDR2 SVGEGT. The CDR3 is CASRRSPGAGGYQETQYF. The CDR3 DNA sequence: TGTGCCAGCAGGAGGTCCCCCGGGGCGGGGGGGTACCAAGAGACCCAGTACTTC.

J is TRBJ1-5 and V is TRBV5-1; D gene ambiguous. The germline V gene encodes CDR1 SGHRS and CDR2 YFSETQ. V gave up 4 bases and J gave up 4 bases, with 9 bases separating them. This CDR3 spans 13 amino acids. The CDR3 DNA is TGCGCCAGCAGCGTGGACCCTAATCAGCCCCAGCATTTT. Its protein is CASSVDPNQPQHF.

This chain joins TRBV20-1 and TRBJ1-6; 7 bases are shared with TRBD1. Germline assignment: CDR1 DFQATT and CDR2 SNEGSKA (reference sequence). V trimming: 5 bases; J trimming: 7 bases; junction bases outside the gene matches: 8. CDR3 size: 14 residues. In DNA, the CDR3 is TGCAGTGCTGACAGGGTTCGGGGCAATTCACCCCTCCACTTT. Protein: CSADRVRGNSPLHF.

The chain uses TRBV5-6 and TRBJ1-1; TRBD1 matches 10 bases. Per the germline V gene, CDR1 is SGHDT and CDR2 is YYEEEE. There are 15 residues in the CDR3. The V segment lost 4 bases and the J segment 5 bases; nucleotides outside the gene matches: 8. The CDR3 region is CASSGPGTGETEAFF. CDR3 DNA sequence: TGTGCCAGCAGCGGACCCGGGACAGGGGAGACTGAAGCTTTCTTT.

This clonotype was seen a handful of times. The V and J genes are TRBV20-1 and TRBJ1-1, with D perhaps matching TRBD1 (5 bases). Germline V gives CDR1 DFQATT, CDR2 SNEGSKA (reference sequence). The CDR3 length is 17 residues. Trimming took 0 bases from V and 9 from J, leaving 26 bases between them. The CDR3 DNA reads as TGCAGTGCTAGAGATCGCAGGGCCTCAAGGAGCGCGACTCAAGCTTTCTTT. It is translated as CSARDRRASRSATQAFF.

The chain's CDR3 is CASSLTLPTDEQYF. CDR3 coding DNA: TGTGCCAGCAGCTTAACCCTACCGACGGACGAGCAGTACTTC. The chain employs TRBV7-9 and TRBJ2-7; unclear D gene. Germline assignment: CDR1 SEHNR and CDR2 FQNEAQ (reference sequence). V gave up 2 bases and J gave up 5 bases, with 13 bases separating them. The CDR3 runs 14 residues.

In its sample, this clonotype was seen a few times. The V call is TRBV6-6, the J call TRBJ2-1, with 7 bases identical to TRBD2. Germline CDR1 reads MNHNY; CDR2 reads SVGAGI (reference sequence). The length of the CDR3 is 16 residues. The V gene end was trimmed by 8 bases and the J gene end by 10 bases; junction bases not matched to a gene: 20. The CDR3 nucleotides are TGTGCCAGCGGATGGATAAGGACGAGGGAGGGTAACGAGCAGTTCTTC. Translation gives CASGWIRTREGNEQFF.

The chain combines TRBV27 with TRBJ1-5; 9 bases are shared with TRBD1. J was trimmed by 4 bases and V by 5 bases; bases with no gene match: 6. The CDR3 has 15 residues. Germline values: CDR1 MNHEY, CDR2 SMNVEV (reference sequence). CDR3 nucleotides: TGTGCCAGCAGTAAAAGACAGGGGGGAAATCAGCCCCAGCATTTT. This sequence encodes CASSKRQGGNQPQHF.

CDR3 sequence (DNA): TGTGCCAGCAGCCCCCTCGACAGCTCCTACAATGAGCAGTTCTTC. It yields the protein CASSPLDSSYNEQFF. J is TRBJ2-1 and V is TRBV4-2; perhaps TRBD1 as D (5 bases). The CDR3 runs 15 residues. Germline values: CDR1 LGHNA, CDR2 YNFKEQ. V gave up 4 bases and J gave up 0 bases, with 10 bases separating them.

This chain connects TRBV5-1 to TRBJ1-1, with a tentative D call TRBD1 (5 bases). V lost 3 bases, J lost 1 base, and 13 bases lay in between. The CDR3 consists of 15 residues. CDR1 is SGHRS and CDR2 is YFSETQ in the germline V gene. CDR3 sequence (DNA): TGCGCCAGCAGCTGGGGCGGGTTGGAGAACACTGAAGCTTTCTTT. Protein product: CASSWGGLENTEAFF.

This clonotype was seen a handful of times. The CDR3 protein is CSVELRALNTEAFF. DNA for the CDR3: TGCAGCGTTGAATTGAGGGCATTGAACACTGAAGCTTTCTTT. The chain employs TRBV29-1 and TRBJ1-1; D gene unclear. With 2 bases removed from V and 0 bases from J, the gap between germline ends came to 10 bases. This CDR3 spans 14 amino acids. Germline values: CDR1 SQVTM, CDR2 ANQGSEA.

The chain joins TRBV28 to TRBJ2-1; 9 nucleotides line up with TRBD1. Germline CDR1 reads MDHEN; CDR2 reads SYDVKM. CDR3 length: 16 residues. V dropped 7 bases and J dropped 12; count of bases not matched to a gene: 19. CDR3 in amino acids: CASTFPAGQGRLGQFF. As DNA, the CDR3 is TGTGCCAGCACTTTTCCGGCCGGACAGGGGAGGCTGGGGCAGTTCTTC.

The sample holds one count of this clonotype. V is TRBV10-3 and J is TRBJ2-1; D not resolved. The germline V gene has CDR1 ENHRY and CDR2 SYGVKD. This CDR3 has 16 residues. V lost 6 bases to trimming and J lost 0 bases, with 15 bases between them. DNA of the CDR3: TGTGCCATCAGCGAGCCGGCGGCAGGCTCCTACAATGAGCAGTTCTTC. Amino acid sequence: CAISEPAAGSYNEQFF.

This clonotype occurred many times. The rearrangement uses TRBV7-2 and TRBJ2-5; TRBD2 agrees at 9 bases. The V and J ends lost 1 base and 4 bases, in that order; junction bases with no gene match: 10. CDR1 is SGHTA and CDR2 is FQGNSA in the germline V gene. The CDR3 contains 17 residues. CDR3 bases: TGTGCCAGCAGCTTAGGGGGGGTAGCGGGAGTTCCAGAGACCCAGTACTTC. Translating gives CASSLGGVAGVPETQYF.

The chain has TRBV7-9 and TRBJ2-7; 9 nucleotides match TRBD1. Germline V lookup: CDR1 SEHNR, CDR2 FQNEAQ (reference sequence). This CDR3 spans 13 amino acids. Unmatched junction bases numbered 5, after V lost 5 bases and J lost 6 bases. The CDR3 region is CASSPQQGAEQYF. Written as DNA, the CDR3 is TGTGCCAGCAGCCCACAACAGGGGGCCGAGCAGTACTTC.

The CDR3: CAIEPNPNTEAFF. The CDR3 region has the DNA TGTGCCATTGAACCAAATCCGAACACTGAAGCTTTCTTT. The V call is TRBV10-3, the J call TRBJ1-1; no clear D gene. CDR3 size: 13 residues. V was pared by 9 bases and J by 1 base, with 12 bases between. In germline, CDR1 is ENHRY, CDR2 SYGVKD.

The rearrangement uses TRBV2 and TRBJ1-2; 7 positions agree with TRBD1. The CDR3 contains 14 residues. The V gene's germline CDR1 is SNHLY and CDR2 FYNNEI. Germline trimming cut 0 bases from V and 5 bases from J; bases unmatched to any gene: 3. The DNA for the CDR3 is TGTGCCAGCAGTGAAGCGCTACAGGGGTATGGCTACACCTTC. It specifies CASSEALQGYGYTF.

The gene calls are TRBV4-1 and TRBJ1-5, with D uncertain. CDR1 and CDR2 (germline): MGHRA, YSYEKL. This CDR3 has 14 residues. Trimming took off 3 bases at V and 7 bases at J, with 13 bases between the two ends. In DNA, the CDR3 is TGCGCCAGCAGCCAGGACTTCTACGGGCAGCCCCAGCATTTT. It encodes CASSQDFYGQPQHF.

This clonotype was detected only a few times. The chain joins TRBV5-1 to TRBJ2-6; D is uncertain. The V and J ends lost 0 bases and 0 bases respectively, with 10 bases between them. Germline V gives CDR1 SGHRS, CDR2 YFSETQ. The CDR3 has 17 amino acids. CDR3 residues: CASSLAWTGSGANVLTF. The CDR3 DNA is TGCGCCAGCAGCTTGGCGTGGACCGGCTCTGGGGCCAACGTCCTGACTTTC.

The rearrangement links TRBV10-3 to TRBJ1-5, with a weak D call TRBD1 (6 bases). Trimming took 2 bases from V and 5 from J, leaving 10 bases between them. The CDR3 loop spans 14 amino acids. Germline V gene data show CDR1 as ENHRY and CDR2 as SYGVKD. The CDR3 protein is CAISETGPDQPQHF. The DNA for the CDR3 is TGTGCCATCAGTGAGACAGGGCCCGATCAGCCCCAGCATTTT.

The chain carries TRBV9 and TRBJ2-1; 9 nucleotides match TRBD2. Germline V gene lookup returns CDR1 SGDLS and CDR2 YYNGEE. J was trimmed by 7 bases and V by 0 bases; bases with no gene match: 5. The CDR3 loop spans 15 amino acids. CDR3 region: CASSVGGRADNEQFF. CDR3 coding DNA: TGTGCCAGCAGCGTAGGCGGGAGGGCCGATAATGAGCAGTTCTTC.

The V call is TRBV4-1, the J call TRBJ1-4; D call uncertain. CDR3 length: 14 residues. Looked up from germline, CDR1 is MGHRA and CDR2 is YSYEKL. Trimming pared 0 bases from V and 8 bases from J, leaving 10 bases between. CDR3 region: CASSQDEKTEKLFF. As DNA, the CDR3 is TGCGCCAGCAGCCAAGATGAAAAGACGGAAAAACTGTTTTTT.

The chain joins TRBV18 to TRBJ1-1; D gene uncertain. The CDR3 contains 16 residues. The germline V and J ends were trimmed by 3 bases and 0 bases, with 14 bases remaining between them. Germline CDR1 reads KGHSH; CDR2 reads LQKENI. CDR3 amino acids: CASSPTSFRMNTEAFF. CDR3 DNA: TGTGCCAGCTCACCTACTTCGTTTAGAATGAACACTGAAGCTTTCTTT.